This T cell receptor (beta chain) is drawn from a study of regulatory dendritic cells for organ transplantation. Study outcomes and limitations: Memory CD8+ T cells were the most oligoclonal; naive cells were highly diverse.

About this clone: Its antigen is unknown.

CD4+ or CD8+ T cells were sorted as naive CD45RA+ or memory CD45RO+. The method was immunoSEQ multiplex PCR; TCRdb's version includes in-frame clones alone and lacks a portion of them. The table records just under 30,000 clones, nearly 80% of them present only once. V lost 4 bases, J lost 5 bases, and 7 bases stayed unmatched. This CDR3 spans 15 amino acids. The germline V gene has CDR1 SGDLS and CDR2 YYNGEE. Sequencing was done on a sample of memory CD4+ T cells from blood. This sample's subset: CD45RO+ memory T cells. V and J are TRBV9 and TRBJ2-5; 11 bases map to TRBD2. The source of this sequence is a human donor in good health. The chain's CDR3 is CASSNSGRVGETQYF. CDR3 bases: TGTGCCAGCAGCAATAGCGGGAGGGTAGGGGAGACCCAGTACTTC. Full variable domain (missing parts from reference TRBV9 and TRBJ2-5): DSGVTQTPKHLITATGQRVTLRCSPRSGDLSVYWYQQSLDQGLQFLIQYYNGEERAKGNILERFSAQQFPDLHSELNLSSLELGDSALYFCASSNSGRVGETQYFGPGTRLLVL.